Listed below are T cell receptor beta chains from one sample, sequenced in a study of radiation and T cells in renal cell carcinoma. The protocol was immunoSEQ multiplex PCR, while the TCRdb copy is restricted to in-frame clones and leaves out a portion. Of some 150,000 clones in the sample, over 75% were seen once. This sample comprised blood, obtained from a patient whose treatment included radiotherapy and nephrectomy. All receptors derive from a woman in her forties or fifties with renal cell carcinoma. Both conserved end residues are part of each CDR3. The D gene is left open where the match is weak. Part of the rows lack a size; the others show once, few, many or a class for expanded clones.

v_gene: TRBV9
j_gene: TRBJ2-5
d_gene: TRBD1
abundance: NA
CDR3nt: TGTGCCAGCAGCGTAGCGCGGACAGGATCGCAAGAGACCCAGTACTTC
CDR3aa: CASSVARTGSQETQYF

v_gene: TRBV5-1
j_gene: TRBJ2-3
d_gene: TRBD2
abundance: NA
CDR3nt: TGCGCCAGCAGCCCGGGACTAGCGTCTAGCACAGATACGCAGTATTTT
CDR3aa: CASSPGLASSTDTQYF

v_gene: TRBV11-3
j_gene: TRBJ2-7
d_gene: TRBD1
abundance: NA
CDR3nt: TGTGCCAGCAGCGGCCGAGCCGGGACAGGGGGTGCCTACGAGCAGTACTTC
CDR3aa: CASSGRAGTGGAYEQYF

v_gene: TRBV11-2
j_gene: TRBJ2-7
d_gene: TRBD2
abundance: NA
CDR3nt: TGTGCCAGCAGCTTAGATTGGACAGCGGGGGGCTACTACGAGCAGTACTTC
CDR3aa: CASSLDWTAGGYYEQYF

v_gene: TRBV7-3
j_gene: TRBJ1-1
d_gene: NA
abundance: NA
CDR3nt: TGTGCCAGCAGCTTATTTATAGAGGGCACTGAAGCTTTCTTT
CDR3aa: CASSLFIEGTEAFF

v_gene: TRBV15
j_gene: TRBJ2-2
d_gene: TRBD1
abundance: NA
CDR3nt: TGTGCCACCAGCCCCCGGGACAGGGGCATAGGCGGGGAGCTGTTTTTT
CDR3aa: CATSPRDRGIGGELFF

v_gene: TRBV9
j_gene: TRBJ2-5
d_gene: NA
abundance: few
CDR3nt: TGTGCCAGCAGCGTAGGGGGACTCGAAGAGACCCAGTACTTC
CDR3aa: CASSVGGLEETQYF

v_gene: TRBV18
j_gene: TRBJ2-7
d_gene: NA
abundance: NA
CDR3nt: TGTGCCAGCTCATCTTCCACAGGCTACGAGCAGTACTTC
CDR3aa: CASSSSTGYEQYF

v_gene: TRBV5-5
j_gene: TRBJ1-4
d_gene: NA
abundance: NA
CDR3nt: TGTGCCAGCAGCTTGGTTCCAGGGAGAGAAAAACTGTTTTTT
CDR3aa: CASSLVPGREKLFF

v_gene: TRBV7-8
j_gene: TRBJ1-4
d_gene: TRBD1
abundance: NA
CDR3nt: TGTGCCAGCAGCTTTCGGACAGGGGGAACTAATGAAAAACTGTTTTTT
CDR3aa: CASSFRTGGTNEKLFF

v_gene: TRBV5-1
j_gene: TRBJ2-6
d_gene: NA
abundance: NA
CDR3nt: TGCGCCAGCAGCTTGGGGTTCCGGGCTGGGGCCAACGTCCTGACTTTC
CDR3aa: CASSLGFRAGANVLTF

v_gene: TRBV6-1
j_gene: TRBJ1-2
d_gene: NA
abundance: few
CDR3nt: TGTGCCAGCAACCAGGGTTTTTCGGGACATGGCTACACCTTC
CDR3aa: CASNQGFSGHGYTF

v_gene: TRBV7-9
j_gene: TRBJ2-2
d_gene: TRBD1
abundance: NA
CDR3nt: TGTGCCAGCAGCGCCAGGGGGTCGAACACCGGGGAGCTGTTTTTT
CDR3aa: CASSARGSNTGELFF

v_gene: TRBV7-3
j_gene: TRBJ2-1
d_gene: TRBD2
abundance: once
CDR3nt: TGTGCCAGCAGCTTACTAGCGGGGAGGGACAATGAGCAGTTCTTC
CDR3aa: CASSLLAGRDNEQFF

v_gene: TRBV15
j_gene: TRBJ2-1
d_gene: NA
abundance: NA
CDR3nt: TGTGCCACCAGCGGGACCCTAGGGAGGAAGAGGAATGAGCAGTTCTTC
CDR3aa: CATSGTLGRKRNEQFF

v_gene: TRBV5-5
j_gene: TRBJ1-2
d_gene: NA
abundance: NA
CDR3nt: TGTGCCAGCAGCTTGGGTACCAGCTACACCTTC
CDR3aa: CASSLGTSYTF

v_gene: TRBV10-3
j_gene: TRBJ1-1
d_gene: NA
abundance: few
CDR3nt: TGTGCCATCAGTGTGGGTCCCACTGAAGCTTTCTTT
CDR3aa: CAISVGPTEAFF

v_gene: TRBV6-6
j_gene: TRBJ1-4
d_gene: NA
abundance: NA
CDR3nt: TGTGCCAGCACCACAGCGGGTCATGAAAAACTGTTTTTT
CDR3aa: CASTTAGHEKLFF

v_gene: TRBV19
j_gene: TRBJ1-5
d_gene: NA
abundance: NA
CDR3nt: TGTGCCAGTAGTATACGGGGAGATGGGGAGCCCCAGCATTTT
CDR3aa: CASSIRGDGEPQHF

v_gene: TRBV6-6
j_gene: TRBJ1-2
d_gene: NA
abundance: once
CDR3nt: TGTGCCAGCAGTTACGGTGGTGGCTACACCTTC
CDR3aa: CASSYGGGYTF

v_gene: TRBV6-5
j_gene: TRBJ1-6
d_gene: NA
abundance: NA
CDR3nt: TGTGCCAGCAGTTACGTCAGGCGTTCCTATAATTCACCCCTCCACTTT
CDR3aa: CASSYVRRSYNSPLHF

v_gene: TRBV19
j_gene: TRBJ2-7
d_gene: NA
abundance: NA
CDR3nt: TGTGCCAGTAGTATGGGTCCCATTCCCTACGAGCAGTACTTC
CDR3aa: CASSMGPIPYEQYF